This section outlines one T cell receptor beta chain sequence together with its context. For the second PCR, which ran for about 6 to 11 cycles, a sample-barcoded 5' primer and a J-beta primer mix were used. Every sample returned 2.5 million or more CDR3-containing paired-end reads. TCRdb reprocessed the 5' RACE reads via MiXCR and lists one record per CDR3 protein. The sample holds roughly 1.5 million distinct CDR3 sequences, 42% seen once. Sample donors were healthy Caucasian individuals that came from Russia, aged 6 to 90. Germline values: CDR1 MNHEY, CDR2 SMNVEV (reference sequence). The CDR3 covers 15 residues. Trimming left V 2 bases short and J 4 bases short, with 15 bases between. These data come from a study of blood T cells in healthy people across ages. Across the whole study: Roughly one uniquely barcoded beta molecule per two T cells was captured.

Sequenced input: blood. The receptor comes from a woman in her late teens or twenties in good health. The V call is TRBV27, the J call TRBJ2-7, with D possibly being TRBD1 or TRBD2 (5 bases each). The CDR3 is CASSLHRDPAYEQYF. CDR3 sequence (DNA): TGTGCCAGCAGTTTACACCGGGACCCCGCTTACGAGCAGTACTTC.